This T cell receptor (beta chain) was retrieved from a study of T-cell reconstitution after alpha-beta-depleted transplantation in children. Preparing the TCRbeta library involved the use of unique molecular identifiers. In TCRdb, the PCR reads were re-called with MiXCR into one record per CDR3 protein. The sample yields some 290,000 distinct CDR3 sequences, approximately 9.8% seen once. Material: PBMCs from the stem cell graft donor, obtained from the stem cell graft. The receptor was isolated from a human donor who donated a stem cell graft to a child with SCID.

The CDR3 nucleotides read TGTGCCAGCAGATATAGGACAGTAGATACGCAGTATTTT. Protein product: CASRYRTVDTQYF. This rearrangement joins TRBV5-6 to TRBJ2-3; tentatively, D is TRBD1 (6 bases). Germline CDR1 reads SGHDT; CDR2 reads YYEEEE. The CDR3 is 13 amino acids. V was clipped by 5 bases and J by 5 bases, with 12 bases between them.